The next 31 T cell receptor beta chains were all read from a single sample in a study of T cells in Graves' hyperthyroidism and ophthalmopathy. TCR beta CDR3 region amplification was performed from RNA transcripts. Carried out on the TCR CDR3, a first-round RT-PCR used the HTBI primer set. MiXCR was run by TCRdb on the multiplex PCR reads, yielding one entry per CDR3 protein. The data contain about 600,000 distinct CDR3 sequences, 13% to 15% of them seen just once; the ten biggest clones take up around 7%. Sequencing was carried out using blood. These receptors were collected from a woman between 18 and 29 years old with Graves' ophthalmopathy.

This clonotype was counted ten times or more. The CDR3 coding sequence is TGTGCCAGCAGTTACTCGAAGGCCTCCGCATATACCTACGAGCAGTACTTC. Encoded protein: CASSYSKASAYTYEQYF. The chain has TRBV6-6 and TRBJ2-7; no clear D gene. This CDR3 comprises 17 residues. Germline V gives CDR1 MNHNY, CDR2 SVGAGI (reference sequence). With 0 bases removed from V and 2 bases from J, the gap between germline ends came to 17 bases.

The table lists this clonotype with many counts. CDR3 region: CASSPGQSSYEQYF. The CDR3 region has the DNA TGCGCCAGCAGCCCGGGACAGAGCTCCTACGAGCAGTACTTC. The rearrangement joins TRBV5-1 to TRBJ2-7, with 7 bases that match TRBD1. The CDR3 has 14 amino acids. The ends lost 4 bases at V and 0 bases at J; junction bases unmatched: 4. The germline V gene encodes CDR1 SGHRS and CDR2 YFSETQ.

V gene TRBV15 combines with J gene TRBJ1-1; no clear D gene. The V end lost 7 bases, the J end lost 5 bases, and 11 bases lay between the germline ends. Germline CDR1 is LNHNV and CDR2 is YYDKDF (reference sequence). This CDR3 region has 12 residues. This CDR3 is CATNQRNTEAFF. The CDR3 DNA reads as TGTGCCACCAACCAGAGGAATACTGAAGCTTTCTTT.

The V gene is TRBV6-1, the J gene TRBJ2-5; 8 positions agree with TRBD1. CDR1 is MNHNS, CDR2 SASEGT, per germline. CDR3 length: 14 residues. V gave up 8 bases and J gave up 3 bases; unmatched junction bases: 8. The CDR3 protein is CASRMDRAEETQYF. The CDR3 DNA reads as TGTGCCAGCCGGATGGACAGGGCCGAAGAGACCCAGTACTTC.

This clonotype was recorded many times. The chain couples TRBV20-1 to TRBJ2-2; D is unclear. The germline V and J ends were trimmed by 0 bases and 6 bases, with 5 bases remaining between them. The CDR3 runs to 12 residues. CDR1 DFQATT and CDR2 SNEGSKA come from the germline V gene (reference sequence). The CDR3 reads CSARDGAGELFF. The CDR3 nucleotides read TGCAGTGCTAGAGATGGGGCCGGGGAGCTGTTTTTT.

This clonotype was recorded at least ten times. As DNA, the CDR3 is TGTGCCAGCAGCTTAGCGACAGGGAGCAATCAGCCCCAGCATTTT. As protein: CASSLATGSNQPQHF. The rearrangement joins TRBV7-2 to TRBJ1-5, with TRBD1 matching 7 bases. CDR3 length: 15 amino acids. From germline, CDR1 is SGHTA and CDR2 FQGNSA. V was clipped by 0 bases and J by 1 base; unmatched bases: 0.

This clonotype was seen ten or more times. The chain couples TRBV6-5 to TRBJ1-3, with D hard to call. Trimming stripped 0 bases from V and 0 bases from J, with 9 bases between. Germline V lookup: CDR1 MNHEY, CDR2 SVGAGI. The CDR3 covers 16 residues. Here the CDR3 reads CASSYSGQSSGNTIYF. CDR3 in DNA: TGTGCCAGCAGTTACTCTGGTCAGTCCTCTGGAAACACCATATATTTT.

The chain carries TRBV19 and TRBJ1-1, with D unclear. Per the germline V gene, CDR1 is LNHDA and CDR2 is SQIVND (reference sequence). The length of the CDR3 is 14 residues. The V end lost 6 bases, the J end lost 8 bases, and 19 bases lay between the germline ends. CDR3 DNA sequence: TGTGCCAGTAGATCCGGGTCGTGGTGGATAGAAGCTTTCTTT. Its translation: CASRSGSWWIEAFF. Together with reference TRBV19 and TRBJ1-1, the CDR3 gives the full variable domain: DGGITQSPKYLFRKEGQNVTLSCEQNLNHDAMYWYRQDPGQGLRLIYYSQIVNDFQKGDIAEGYSVSREKKESFPLTVTSAQKNPTAFYLCASRSGSWWIEAFFGQGTRLTVV.

In this sample, this clonotype turned up many times. This chain connects TRBV27 to TRBJ1-2, with 7 positions matching TRBD1. CDR1 MNHEY and CDR2 SMNVEV come from the germline V gene (reference sequence). The CDR3 sequence is 14 residues long. V lost 6 bases to trimming and J lost 8 bases; unmatched junction nucleotides: 12. CDR3 nucleotide sequence: TGTGCCAGCAGCTCTACACAGGGGATTGGGGGCTACACCTTC. It codes for CASSSTQGIGGYTF.

This clonotype was seen many times. The CDR3 loop is CASTPNQETQYF. The CDR3 DNA is TGTGCCAGCACCCCGAACCAAGAGACCCAGTACTTC. The chain links TRBV12-3 or TRBV12-4 to TRBJ2-5; D not resolved. This CDR3 has 12 residues. The V end lost 7 bases, the J end lost 0 bases, and 6 bases lay between the germline ends.

This clonotype has more than one count but fewer than ten. V usage is TRBV10-3 and J usage is TRBJ2-3; the D call may be TRBD1 or TRBD2 (5 bases each). V was clipped by 4 bases and J by 6 bases, with 8 bases between them. The CDR3 consists of 12 residues. From germline, CDR1 is ENHRY and CDR2 SYGVKD. The CDR3 DNA follows: TGTGCCATCAGTGTTGAGGGGGATACGCAGTATTTT. It is translated as CAISVEGDTQYF.

In this sample, this clonotype turned up many times. This chain joins TRBV12-3 or TRBV12-4 and TRBJ2-3, with D hard to call. Trimming removed 1 base from V and 4 bases from J, with 3 bases in between. The CDR3 length is 12 residues. CDR3 sequence: CASSLGADTQYF. The CDR3 DNA reads as TGTGCCAGCAGTTTAGGGGCAGATACGCAGTATTTT.

This clonotype was counted many times. J is TRBJ2-5 and V is TRBV28, with 8 bases lining up with TRBD2. The CDR3 loop spans 16 amino acids. Germline V gene sequence: CDR1 MDHEN, CDR2 SYDVKM. After removal of 3 bases from V and 4 bases from J, the junction contained 10 bases not matched to a gene. CDR3 nucleotides: TGTGCCAGCAGTTTCCGACGGGAGGGCCTGGGAGAGACCCAGTACTTC. It codes for CASSFRREGLGETQYF.

This clonotype has ten or more counts. In nucleotides, the CDR3 is TGTGCCAGCAGTCCGGACGCATACAATGAGCAGTTCTTC. Translation: CASSPDAYNEQFF. The chain recombines TRBV6-1 with TRBJ2-1; D unclear. Trimming shortened V by 5 bases and J by 4 bases, and 9 bases separated the two germline ends. Germline assignment: CDR1 MNHNS and CDR2 SASEGT. The CDR3 totals 13 residues.

This clonotype occurred many times. This CDR3 reads CASSSPGSGELFF. CDR3 sequence (DNA): TGTGCCAGCAGCTCTCCAGGGTCCGGGGAGCTGTTTTTT. The chain joins TRBV7-2 to TRBJ2-2, with TRBD1 as a possible D gene (5 bases). Germline V lookup: CDR1 SGHTA, CDR2 FQGNSA. The CDR3 is made up of 13 amino acids. V was trimmed by 4 bases and J by 6 bases, leaving 9 bases between them.

This clonotype was counted many times. This chain joins TRBV11-3 and TRBJ2-7, with 7 bases that match TRBD2. CDR1 and CDR2 from the germline V gene are SGHNT and YENEEA. Trimming at V came to 2 bases and at J to 5 bases, leaving 6 bases not matched to a gene. This CDR3 contains 14 residues. CDR3 protein: CASSLRGGPHEQYF. The CDR3 DNA follows: TGTGCCAGCAGCTTAAGGGGAGGGCCCCACGAGCAGTACTTC.

This clonotype was observed a few times. The V gene is TRBV7-9, the J gene TRBJ2-1, with 7 bases fitting TRBD2. The V gene end was trimmed by 3 bases and the J gene end by 6 bases; junction bases not matched to a gene: 8. The CDR3 is 15 residues long. CDR1 is SEHNR and CDR2 is FQNEAQ in the germline V gene (reference sequence). CDR3 nucleotide sequence: TGTGCCAGCAGCTTCCCCCGGGACTACGCCAATGAGCAGTTCTTC. It translates to CASSFPRDYANEQFF.

This clonotype appeared once. The chain employs TRBV5-1 and TRBJ2-1; D might be TRBD2 (5 bases). The CDR3 is 16 residues long. Trimming shortened V by 7 bases and J by 0 bases, and 17 bases separated the two germline ends. Germline V gene data show CDR1 as SGHRS and CDR2 as YFSETQ. The CDR3 bases are TGCGCCAGCGGGAACGGGATCTTTGGCTCCTACAATGAGCAGTTCTTC. This codes for CASGNGIFGSYNEQFF.

This clonotype came up many times. The chain links TRBV6-5 to TRBJ1-5; TRBD1 might be the D (6 bases). The CDR3 has 16 residues. Germline assignment: CDR1 MNHEY and CDR2 SVGAGI. V lost 0 bases and J 4 bases, leaving 13 bases between the germline ends. The CDR3 loop is CASSYSPGALNQPQHF. As DNA, the CDR3 is TGTGCCAGCAGTTACTCCCCAGGGGCGCTTAATCAGCCCCAGCATTTT.

At least ten counts were recorded for this clonotype. The genes are TRBV7-2 and TRBJ1-6; D gene unclear. The CDR3 has 15 amino acids. Germline V gene sequence: CDR1 SGHTA, CDR2 FQGNSA. V was clipped by 0 bases and J by 10 bases, with 13 bases between them. CDR3 sequence (DNA): TGTGCCAGCAGCTTAGCGCGTACCCTACGATCACCCCTCCACTTT. Translating gives CASSLARTLRSPLHF.

V is TRBV11-2 and J is TRBJ2-1; 16 bases match TRBD2. With 5 bases clipped from V and 8 bases from J, the junction kept 9 bases outside the gene matches. CDR1 SGHAT and CDR2 FQNNGV come from the germline V gene. The CDR3 consists of 17 residues. The DNA of the CDR3 is TGTGCCAGCAGCCGGGGACTAGCGGGAGGGATGTTCGATGAGCAGTTCTTC. Encoded protein: CASSRGLAGGMFDEQFF.

This clonotype has only a few counts. The chain recombines TRBV5-5 with TRBJ2-7, with D possibly matching TRBD2 (6 bases). The CDR3 sequence is 14 residues long. Between the trimmed V and J ends, which lost 4 bases and 0 bases, there was a span of 11 bases. Per the germline V gene, CDR1 is SGHKS and CDR2 is YYEKEE (reference sequence). The CDR3 loop is CASSRDSFSYEQYF. CDR3 coding DNA: TGTGCCAGCAGCCGGGACTCCTTCTCCTACGAGCAGTACTTC.

In its sample, this clonotype was seen many times. The CDR3 sequence: CASSFSRRLGSSYNSPLHF. CDR3 coding DNA: TGTGCCAGCAGCTTCTCGCGACGGCTTGGCTCTAGCTATAATTCACCCCTCCACTTT. The chain combines TRBV11-2 with TRBJ1-6; the D is unclear. This CDR3 has 19 amino acids. Trimming pared 3 bases from V and 3 bases from J, leaving 21 bases between. Germline V gene sequence: CDR1 SGHAT, CDR2 FQNNGV.

DNA of the CDR3: TGTGCCAGCAGCTCAATCCAGTCTGGAAACACCATATATTTT. Its protein is CASSSIQSGNTIYF. The rearrangement joins TRBV5-8 to TRBJ1-3; D gene uncertain. The CDR3 runs to 14 residues. Germline-derived CDR1 and CDR2 are SGHTS and YDEGEE. Trimming pared 3 bases from V and 1 base from J, leaving 8 bases between.

This clonotype was observed many times. This chain links TRBV27 with TRBJ2-5; D is ambiguous. V dropped 6 bases and J dropped 4 bases, with 9 bases sitting between them. CDR3 length: 12 residues. Per germline, CDR1 MNHEY and CDR2 SMNVEV (reference sequence). As DNA, the CDR3 is TGTGCCAGCAGCCCCACCCCAGAGACCCAGTACTTC. This translates into CASSPTPETQYF.

In its sample, this clonotype was seen many times. This chain links TRBV7-3 with TRBJ2-1; tentative D call: TRBD2 (5 bases). Deletions cut 2 bases from V and 11 bases from J, with 10 bases between. The germline gives CDR1 SGHTA, CDR2 FQGTGA. CDR3 size: 12 residues. DNA of the CDR3: TGTGCCAGCAGCTTAGAGGAGCGGCAGCAGTTCTTC. Its translation: CASSLEERQQFF. Supplemented by reference TRBV7-3 and TRBJ2-1, the full variable domain reads GAGVSQTPSNKVTEKGKYVELRCDPISGHTALYWYRQSLGQGPEFLIYFQGTGAADDSGLPNDRFFAVRPEGSVSTLKIQRTERGDSAVYLCASSLEERQQFFGPGTRLTVL.

This clonotype was counted ten times or more. The chain couples TRBV6-1 to TRBJ2-1, with a possible D match to TRBD1 (6 bases). Looked up from germline, CDR1 is MNHNS and CDR2 is SASEGT. Trimming removed 4 bases at V and 8 bases at J, with 12 bases between. This CDR3 comprises 13 residues. In nucleotides, the CDR3 is TGTGCCAGCAGTGTGGGGGCAGGCGATGAGCAGTTCTTC. This codes for CASSVGAGDEQFF.

This clonotype was picked up many times. The chain links TRBV12-3 or TRBV12-4 to TRBJ2-7; D is tentatively TRBD1 or TRBD2 (5 bases each). Trimming took 1 base from V and 1 from J, leaving 17 bases between them. The CDR3 runs to 17 residues. The CDR3 loop is CASSLEIMGRQSYEQYF. In DNA, the CDR3 is TGTGCCAGCAGTTTAGAGATCATGGGACGGCAATCCTACGAGCAGTACTTC.

The chain combines TRBV18 with TRBJ2-2; no firm D call. Trimming cost V 1 base and J 2 bases, with 11 bases left between them. Per the germline V gene, CDR1 is KGHSH and CDR2 is LQKENI. There are 16 residues in the CDR3. The CDR3 DNA reads as TGTGCCAGCTCACCACTGGCGACTGGTAACACCGGGGAGCTGTTTTTT. Translated, it gives CASSPLATGNTGELFF.

This clonotype was found many times. The genes are TRBV24-1 and TRBJ2-2, with TRBD1 identical over 11 bases. CDR3 length: 16 residues. Germline CDR1 is KGHDR and CDR2 is SFDVKD. The junction had 5 bases not matched to a gene; V was cut back by 4 bases and J by 5 bases. CDR3 nucleotides: TGTGCCACCAGTGACTCCGGGACAGGGGGGACCGGGGAGCTGTTTTTT. This sequence encodes CATSDSGTGGTGELFF.

There are many counts of this clonotype. J is TRBJ2-7 and V is TRBV2, with TRBD2 matching 11 bases. CDR1 and CDR2 from the germline V gene are SNHLY and FYNNEI. Unmatched junction bases numbered 5, after V lost 7 bases and J lost 0 bases. This CDR3 is built from 15 residues. The CDR3 reads CASIAGLAGSYEQYF. CDR3 sequence (DNA): TGTGCCAGCATCGCAGGACTAGCGGGCTCCTACGAGCAGTACTTC.